Listed here are 14 T cell receptor beta chains from one sample, sequenced in a study of Ad26.COV2.S vaccination and SARS-CoV-2 variants. Some clones are missing from TCRdb's copy, which holds only in-frame ones; the method was immunoSEQ multiplex PCR. The sample has 300,000 to 350,000 clones; more than 70% are singletons. Specified treatment: some 20 received Ad26.COV2.S at low or high dose, single or two shots; about 5 received placebo; per-sample allocation not given. Specimens were obtained on day 63 following the first vaccine or placebo injection. Source: peripheral blood, taken in a trial of Ad26.COV2.S vaccine versus placebo. The receptors were gathered from a person between 18 and 59 years old who received the Ad26.COV2.S COVID-19 vaccine or a placebo.

To note about this clone: A much bigger clone sits one base away, suggesting this may be a read error. This CDR3 is CASSRDRYSNQPQHF. The CDR3, as DNA: TGCGCCAGCAGCCGGGACAGGTATAGCAATCAGCCCCAGCATTTT. The gene calls are TRBV4-3 and TRBJ1-5; 8 bases align to TRBD1. This CDR3 region has 15 residues. From germline, CDR1 is LGHNA and CDR2 YSLEER. Trimming cost V 4 bases and J 0 bases; bases outside gene matches: 2.

This clone appeared a single time. The chain links TRBV18 to TRBJ1-2; TRBD1 agrees at 8 bases. The CDR3 contains 13 residues. Trimming at V came to 10 bases and at J to 8 bases, leaving 12 bases not matched to a gene. CDR1 KGHSH and CDR2 LQKENI come from the germline V gene. DNA of the CDR3: TGTGCCACCTCTCTCGATGACAGGGGCGGCTACACCTTC. It encodes CATSLDDRGGYTF.

This rearrangement joins TRBV15 to TRBJ2-7; TRBD2 is a possible D gene (7 bases). V was shortened by 5 bases and J by 4 bases, with 27 bases between the two germline ends. The CDR3 has 18 residues. In germline, CDR1 is LNHNV, CDR2 YYDKDF (reference sequence). The CDR3 DNA is TGTGCCACCAGCGGTAGAATTCGGGGGGCCCGGCTCGGATACGAGCAGTACTTC. Protein product: CATSGRIRGARLGYEQYF.

This clone was seen once. The chain is built from TRBV6-2 or TRBV6-3 and TRBJ2-3; TRBD2 matches 7 bases. Per germline, CDR1 MNHEY and CDR2 SVGEGT. Germline trimming cut 2 bases from V and 2 bases from J; bases unmatched to any gene: 4. This CDR3 contains 15 residues. The DNA for the CDR3 is TGTGCCAGCAGTTACAGTGCGGGGGACACAGATACGCAGTATTTT. Translated: CASSYSAGDTDTQYF.

This clone was observed a handful of times. The rearrangement uses TRBV6-6 and TRBJ1-6; D not certain. The germline CDR1 and CDR2 sequences are MNHNY and SVGAGI (reference sequence). The CDR3 has 11 residues. V lost 4 bases to trimming and J lost 9 bases, with 4 bases between them. The CDR3 loop is CASSWGSPLHF. CDR3 nucleotide sequence: TGTGCCAGCAGTTGGGGTTCACCCCTCCACTTT.

J is TRBJ2-1 and V is TRBV29-1, with D perhaps assigned TRBD1 or TRBD2 (7 bases each). The CDR3 loop spans 14 amino acids. Trimming cost V 3 bases and J 2 bases, with 11 bases left between them. The germline CDR1 and CDR2 sequences are SQVTM and ANQGSEA. The DNA for the CDR3 is TGCAGCGTTGAGCAGGGGGGGGCCTACAATGAGCAGTTCTTC. Protein: CSVEQGGAYNEQFF.

This clone was recorded once. J is TRBJ1-1 and V is TRBV5-1, with 7 nucleotides matching TRBD1. Trimming at V came to 3 bases and at J to 4 bases, leaving 6 bases not matched to a gene. The germline CDR1 and CDR2 sequences are SGHRS and YFSETQ. The CDR3 contains 14 residues. The CDR3 here is CASSSYDRATEAFF. In nucleotides, the CDR3 is TGCGCCAGCAGCTCTTACGACAGGGCCACTGAAGCTTTCTTT.

The chain couples TRBV7-2 to TRBJ2-1; the match to TRBD1 covers 8 bases. The germline V gene encodes CDR1 SGHTA and CDR2 FQGNSA. V lost 5 bases and J lost 4; bases outside the gene matches: 4. The length of the CDR3 is 14 residues. The CDR3 coding sequence is TGTGCCAGCAGCGCTCAGGGGGCTTACAATGAGCAGTTCTTC. It yields the protein CASSAQGAYNEQFF.

The chain combines TRBV7-2 with TRBJ1-6, with a tentative D call TRBD1 (5 bases). The CDR3 extends over 16 amino acids. CDR1 and CDR2 from the germline V gene are SGHTA and FQGNSA. The V and J ends lost 2 bases and 7 bases respectively, with 15 bases between them. The CDR3 here is CASSLSRGTSNSPLHF. CDR3 nucleotides: TGTGCCAGCAGCTTAAGCCGAGGGACCTCGAATTCACCCCTCCACTTT.

J is TRBJ1-5 and V is TRBV19; D is undetermined. The CDR3 is 14 amino acids. In germline, CDR1 is LNHDA, CDR2 SQIVND (reference sequence). The V end lost 3 bases, the J end lost 1 base, and 7 bases lay between the germline ends. The CDR3 region is CASSIGSSNQPQHF. The CDR3 region has the DNA TGTGCCAGTAGTATTGGGTCCAGCAATCAGCCCCAGCATTTT. The whole variable domain, remainder taken from reference TRBV19 and TRBJ1-5, is DGGITQSPKYLFRKEGQNVTLSCEQNLNHDAMYWYRQDPGQGLRLIYYSQIVNDFQKGDIAEGYSVSREKKESFPLTVTSAQKNPTAFYLCASSIGSSNQPQHFGDGTRLSIL.

The chain has TRBV7-3 and TRBJ2-1; 7 nucleotides align to TRBD2. Germline loops: CDR1 SGHTA, CDR2 FQGTGA. V lost 5 bases and J lost 0; bases outside the gene matches: 7. The CDR3 extends over 16 amino acids. The CDR3 DNA reads as TGTGCCAGCAGCCGCTATGCGGGAGACTCCTACAATGAGCAGTTCTTC. Translation gives CASSRYAGDSYNEQFF. Full variable domain (remainder filled in from reference TRBV7-3 and TRBJ2-1): GAGVSQTPSNKVTEKGKYVELRCDPISGHTALYWYRQSLGQGPEFLIYFQGTGAADDSGLPNDRFFAVRPEGSVSTLKIQRTERGDSAVYLCASSRYAGDSYNEQFFGPGTRLTVL.

This chain links TRBV12-3 or TRBV12-4 with TRBJ1-6; D not resolved. The V gene lost 3 bases and the J gene lost 5 bases, with 5 bases spanning the gap. The CDR3 is made up of 13 amino acids. The CDR3 sequence: CASSLDHNSPLHF. As DNA, the CDR3 is TGTGCCAGCAGTTTGGACCATAATTCACCCCTCCACTTT.

The chain joins TRBV9 to TRBJ1-1, with no clear D. The CDR3 totals 14 residues. V was shortened by 0 bases and J by 4 bases, with 10 bases between the two germline ends. Germline V CDR1 and CDR2: SGDLS, YYNGEE. The CDR3 DNA reads as TGTGCCAGCAGCGTAGTTGGGGAATCCACTGAAGCTTTCTTT. It codes for CASSVVGESTEAFF.

The chain employs TRBV5-4 and TRBJ1-2; D not certain. Between the trimmed V and J ends, which lost 0 bases and 6 bases, there was a span of 9 bases. The CDR3 is 13 amino acids. Per the germline V gene, CDR1 is SGHNT and CDR2 is YYREEE (reference sequence). The DNA of the CDR3 is TGTGCCAGCAGCTTGGGGTCTGGTAATGGCTACACCTTC. Protein sequence: CASSLGSGNGYTF.